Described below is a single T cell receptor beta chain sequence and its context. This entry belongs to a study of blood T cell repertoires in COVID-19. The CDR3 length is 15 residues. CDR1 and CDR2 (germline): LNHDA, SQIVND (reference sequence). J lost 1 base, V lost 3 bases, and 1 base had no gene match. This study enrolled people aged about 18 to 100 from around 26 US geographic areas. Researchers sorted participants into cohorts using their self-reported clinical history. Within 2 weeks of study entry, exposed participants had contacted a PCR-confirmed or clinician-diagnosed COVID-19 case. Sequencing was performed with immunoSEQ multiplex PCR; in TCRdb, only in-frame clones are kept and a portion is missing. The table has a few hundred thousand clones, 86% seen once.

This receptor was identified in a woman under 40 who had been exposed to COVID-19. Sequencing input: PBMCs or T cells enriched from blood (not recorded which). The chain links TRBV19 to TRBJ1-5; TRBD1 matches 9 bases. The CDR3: CASSMDRGSNQPQHF. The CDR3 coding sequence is TGTGCCAGTAGTATGGACAGGGGCAGCAATCAGCCCCAGCATTTT. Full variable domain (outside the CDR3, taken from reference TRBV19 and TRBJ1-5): DGGITQSPKYLFRKEGQNVTLSCEQNLNHDAMYWYRQDPGQGLRLIYYSQIVNDFQKGDIAEGYSVSREKKESFPLTVTSAQKNPTAFYLCASSMDRGSNQPQHFGDGTRLSIL.